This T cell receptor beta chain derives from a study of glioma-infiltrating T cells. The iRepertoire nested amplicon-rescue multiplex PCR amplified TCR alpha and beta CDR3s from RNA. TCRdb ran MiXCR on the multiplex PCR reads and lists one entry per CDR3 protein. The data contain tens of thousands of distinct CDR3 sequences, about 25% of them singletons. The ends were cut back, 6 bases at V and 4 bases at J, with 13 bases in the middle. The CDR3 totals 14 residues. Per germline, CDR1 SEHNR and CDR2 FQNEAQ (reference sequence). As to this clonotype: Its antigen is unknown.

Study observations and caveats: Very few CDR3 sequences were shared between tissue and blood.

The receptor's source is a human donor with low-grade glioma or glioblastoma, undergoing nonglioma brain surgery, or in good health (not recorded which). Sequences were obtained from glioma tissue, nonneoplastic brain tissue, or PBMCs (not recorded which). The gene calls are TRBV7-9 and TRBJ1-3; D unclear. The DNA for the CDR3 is TGTGCCAGCAGTTTATTTTTTTCGGGAAACACCATATATTTT. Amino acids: CASSLFFSGNTIYF.